This record concerns one T cell receptor beta chain sequence. The antigen remains unidentified. The sample's time point: blood 4 weeks post-SBRT, at nephrectomy. Indicated treatment: 15 Gy SBRT to primary tumor, nephrectomy 4 weeks later. Nephrectomy followed 15 Gy stereotactic body radiation by 4 weeks. Serial blood draws occurred at baseline and 2 and 4 weeks post-SBRT. CDR3 length equals 15 residues. Trimming left V 2 bases short and J 6 bases short, with 17 bases between. The germline V gene has CDR1 MNHNY and CDR2 SVGAGI (reference sequence). Assay used: immunoSEQ multiplex PCR; TCRdb lists only in-frame clones, some missing. The top ten clones hold about 17% of a sample with 120,000 to 150,000 clones, 65% to 90% of them seen once. This record belongs to a study of radiation and T cells in renal cell carcinoma. Study-wide results and limits: Top tumor clonotypes rose in blood 2 weeks post-radiation, then contracted.

The TCR was taken from a woman aged 45-65 years with renal cell carcinoma. The rearrangement links TRBV6-6 to TRBJ2-7, with D perhaps matching TRBD2 (8 bases). The material was blood, obtained from a patient whose treatment included radiotherapy and nephrectomy. CDR3 region: CASSYTSGRQGEQYF. The DNA for the CDR3 is TGTGCCAGCAGTTACACGAGCGGGAGACAGGGCGAGCAGTACTTC.